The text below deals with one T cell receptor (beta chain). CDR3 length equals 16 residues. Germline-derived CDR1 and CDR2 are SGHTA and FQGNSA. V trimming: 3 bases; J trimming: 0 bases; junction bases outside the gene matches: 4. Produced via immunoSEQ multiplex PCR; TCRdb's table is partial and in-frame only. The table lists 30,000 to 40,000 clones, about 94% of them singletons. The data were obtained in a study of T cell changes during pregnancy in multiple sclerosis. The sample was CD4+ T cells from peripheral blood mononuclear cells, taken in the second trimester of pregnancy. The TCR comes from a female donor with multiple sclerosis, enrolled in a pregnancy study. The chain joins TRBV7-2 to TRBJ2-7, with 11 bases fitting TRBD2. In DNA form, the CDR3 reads TGTGCCAGCAGCTTCCCTAGCGGGGGGTCCTCCTACGAGCAGTACTTC. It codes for CASSFPSGGSSYEQYF.